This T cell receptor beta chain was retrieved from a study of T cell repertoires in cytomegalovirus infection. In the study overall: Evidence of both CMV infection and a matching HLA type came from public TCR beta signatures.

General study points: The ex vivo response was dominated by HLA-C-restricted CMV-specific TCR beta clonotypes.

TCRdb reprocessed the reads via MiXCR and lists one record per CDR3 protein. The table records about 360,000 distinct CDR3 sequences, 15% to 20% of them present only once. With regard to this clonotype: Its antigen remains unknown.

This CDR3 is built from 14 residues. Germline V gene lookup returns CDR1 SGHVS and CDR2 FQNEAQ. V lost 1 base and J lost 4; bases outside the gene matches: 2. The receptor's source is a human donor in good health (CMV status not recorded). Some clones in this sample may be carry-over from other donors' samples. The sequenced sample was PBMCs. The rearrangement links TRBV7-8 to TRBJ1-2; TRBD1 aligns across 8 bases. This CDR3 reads CASSLGDRGYGYTF. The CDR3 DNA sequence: TGTGCCAGCAGCTTAGGAGACAGGGGCTATGGCTACACCTTC. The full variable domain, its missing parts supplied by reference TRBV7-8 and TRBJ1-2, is GAGVSQSPRYKVAKRGQDVALRCDPISGHVSLFWYQQALGQGPEFLTYFQNEAQLDKSGLPSDRFFAERPEGSVSTLKIQRTQQEDSAVYLCASSLGDRGYGYTFGSGTRLTVV.